The entry below describes one T cell receptor (beta chain). This entry comes from a study of blood T cell repertoires in COVID-19. Study in general: COVID-19 samples collected from the United States, Italy and Spain covered acute and convalescent phases. Sources were T cells, B-cell-depleted T cells, or PBMCs; the material itself was cDNA or gDNA.

The V gene lost 4 bases and the J gene lost 2 bases, with 16 bases spanning the gap. CDR1 and CDR2 from the germline V gene are LGHNA and YNFKEQ. The CDR3 sequence is 16 residues long. Methods used by the authors: Reference gene primer amplification gave nucleated cell count estimates. The method was immunoSEQ multiplex PCR; TCRdb's version includes in-frame clones alone and lacks a portion of them. The V and J calls and clone size come from that table; D and trimming were worked out from the DNA. The sample includes about 90,000 clones, 87% of them seen just once. This receptor was obtained from a human donor in a cohort sampled during active COVID-19. Sequencing input: peripheral blood. The V and J genes are TRBV4-2 and TRBJ2-3; D is perhaps TRBD2 (6 bases). DNA of the CDR3: TGTGCCAGCAGCCCGTCCGGAGGGGCCCTCACAGATACGCAGTATTTT. The encoded protein is CASSPSGGALTDTQYF.